What follows are 4 T cell receptor beta chains derived from one specimen sequenced in a study of shared clonotypes between healthy human individuals. Sequencing used immunoSEQ multiplex PCR; TCRdb keeps in-frame clones, though not all of them. The sample consists of millions of clones, over 90% of them appearing once. The source material was naive CD4+ T cells from PBMCs. Subset described: CD45RA+ positively selected. The receptors come from a young man in good health. Some clones in this sample may be carry-over from other donors' samples.

This rearrangement joins TRBV2 to TRBJ2-6; possibly TRBD1 for D (6 bases). Germline lookup yields CDR1 SNHLY and CDR2 FYNNEI. Trimming removed 5 bases at V and 1 base at J, with 9 bases between. The CDR3 has 15 residues. The CDR3 region is CASSPQGSGANVLTF. The CDR3, as DNA: TGTGCCAGCAGTCCCCAGGGGTCTGGGGCCAACGTCCTGACTTTC.

This clone was recorded once. This chain joins TRBV5-1 and TRBJ2-1; 7 nucleotides line up with TRBD2. V lost 3 bases and J lost 5; bases outside the gene matches: 5. The CDR3 covers 14 residues. CDR1 and CDR2 (germline): SGHRS, YFSETQ. The CDR3 loop reads CASSSLADNNEQFF. The CDR3 DNA sequence: TGCGCCAGCAGCTCCCTAGCGGACAACAATGAGCAGTTCTTC.

V and J are TRBV7-3 and TRBJ2-2; 7 bases map to TRBD1. The J segment lost 8 bases and the V segment lost 4 bases, leaving 10 bases of the junction unmatched. Looked up from germline, CDR1 is SGHTA and CDR2 is FQGTGA. The CDR3 has 15 amino acids. The chain's CDR3 is CASSSPQGIRGELFF. Here the CDR3 DNA reads TGTGCCAGCAGCTCGCCACAGGGGATCCGGGGGGAGCTGTTTTTT.

The CDR3, as DNA: TGTGCCATAACGGCAACTTTCATAGATACGCAGTATTTT. Translating gives CAITATFIDTQYF. The genes are TRBV10-3 and TRBJ2-3, with D uncertain. Per the germline V gene, CDR1 is ENHRY and CDR2 is SYGVKD. The CDR3 is 13 residues long. V dropped 9 bases and J dropped 5 bases, with 15 bases sitting between them.